These 4 T cell receptor beta chains share one sample of origin, sequenced in a study of cytomegalovirus exposure and HLA in healthy donors. PCR amplification relied on 60 Vbeta primers (plus 13 Jbeta primers). The method was immunoSEQ multiplex PCR; TCRdb's version includes in-frame clones alone and lacks a portion of them. The table shows fewer than 150,000 clones, with around 70% occurring only once. Sequenced material: PBMCs. These receptors came from a young man in good health and CMV-seronegative.

In this sample, this clone turned up once. The chain couples TRBV5-5 to TRBJ2-1; D possibly corresponds to TRBD1 (6 bases). Trimming removed 0 bases at V and 6 bases at J, with 16 bases between. The CDR3 has 16 residues. Germline values: CDR1 SGHKS, CDR2 YYEKEE (reference sequence). The CDR3 loop reads CASSLAWQGITNEQFF. CDR3 nucleotide sequence: TGTGCCAGCAGCTTGGCTTGGCAGGGGATTACCAATGAGCAGTTCTTC.

This clone turned up a few times. This chain uses TRBV10-2 with TRBJ2-2; weak D call: TRBD2 (5 bases). The CDR3 consists of 12 residues. The V end lost 6 bases, the J end lost 6 bases, and 8 bases lay between the germline ends. Germline CDR1 reads WSHSY; CDR2 reads SAAADI. CDR3 in DNA: TGCGCCAGCAGAGCTAGCCCCGGGGAGCTGTTTTTT. This gives the protein CASRASPGELFF.

This chain links TRBV7-3 with TRBJ2-1; TRBD2 matches 12 bases. J was trimmed by 5 bases and V by 2 bases; bases with no gene match: 13. This CDR3 is built from 19 residues. CDR1 SGHTA and CDR2 FQGTGA come from the germline V gene. The CDR3 sequence is CASSLGLAGGYGENNEQFF. For the CDR3, the DNA is TGTGCCAGCAGCTTAGGCCTAGCGGGAGGGTATGGGGAAAACAATGAGCAGTTCTTC.

The chain combines TRBV7-3 with TRBJ1-1; D gene uncertain. V lost 5 bases and J 6 bases, leaving 16 bases between the germline ends. CDR3 length equals 14 residues. From germline, CDR1 is SGHTA and CDR2 FQGTGA. The CDR3 protein is CASSPSPGVSEAFF. As DNA, the CDR3 is TGTGCCAGCAGCCCCTCCCCGGGAGTTTCTGAAGCTTTCTTT.